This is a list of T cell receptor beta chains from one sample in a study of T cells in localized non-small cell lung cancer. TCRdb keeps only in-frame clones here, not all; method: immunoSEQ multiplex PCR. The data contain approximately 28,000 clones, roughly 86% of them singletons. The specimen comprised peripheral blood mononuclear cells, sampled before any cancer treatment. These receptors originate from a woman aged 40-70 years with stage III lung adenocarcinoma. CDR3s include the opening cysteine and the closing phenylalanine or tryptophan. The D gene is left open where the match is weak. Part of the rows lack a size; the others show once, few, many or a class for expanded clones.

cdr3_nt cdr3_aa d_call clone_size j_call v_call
TGTGCCAGCTCACTCATAGCGGCGGCTGCCAATGAGCAGTTCTTC CASSLIAAAANEQFF . . TRBJ2-1 TRBV18
TGTGCCAGCAACCGAGCAGGGGGTGATTCACCCCTCCACTTT CASNRAGGDSPLHF TRBD1 . TRBJ1-6 TRBV9
TGTGCCAGCAGCGCCCAGGGGAGAACTGGAAACACCATATATTTT CASSAQGRTGNTIYF . . TRBJ1-3 TRBV5-6
TGCAGCGCCCCCCCCCTGGGGAGCTCCTACAATGAGCAGTTCTTC CSAPPLGSSYNEQFF . . TRBJ2-1 TRBV29-1
TGTGCCACCCTCCCCCAGGGTGGGCGATTTTACAATGAGCAGTTCTTC CATLPQGGRFYNEQFF . . TRBJ2-1 TRBV19
TGTGCCAGCAGCCCTCGTGGGGCAGGCGGGGAGACCCAGTACTTC CASSPRGAGGETQYF . . TRBJ2-5 TRBV5-8
TGTGCCAGCAGCCCTCTAGCGGGAGCGCGGTACAATGAGCAGTTCTTC CASSPLAGARYNEQFF TRBD2 . TRBJ2-1 TRBV14
TGTGCCAGCAGGCTTAAGATATTTGGACAGGCCGCCCGGACCCAGTACTTC CASRLKIFGQAARTQYF . . TRBJ2-5 TRBV21-1
TGCGCCAGCAGCCAAGAATACGGAGGCACAACTAATGAAAAACTGTTTTTT CASSQEYGGTTNEKLFF . . TRBJ1-4 TRBV4-3
TGTGCCTGGACTAGGGGTGTGTACAGGGGGCGGTCCACCGGGGAGCTGTTTTTT CAWTRGVYRGRSTGELFF TRBD1 . TRBJ2-2 TRBV30
TGCGCCAGCAGCTCGCGCTCCCTTTCCTACGAGCAGTACTTC CASSSRSLSYEQYF . . TRBJ2-7 TRBV4-1
TGTGCCAGCAGCCCCTCGGTACGTGACCAAGAGACCCAGTACTTC CASSPSVRDQETQYF . . TRBJ2-5 TRBV9
TGTGCCAGCAGTGAGGGACAGGGAATTGGTGAAGCTTTCTTT CASSEGQGIGEAFF TRBD1 . TRBJ1-1 TRBV6-1
TGTGCCAGCAGCTTAGACAGTTACGGCAAGTACGGGGGTCGCCAGTACTTC CASSLDSYGKYGGRQYF . . TRBJ2-5 TRBV7-2
TGTGCCAGCAGTTATATAGGGGCTGGAAACACCATATATTTT CASSYIGAGNTIYF . once TRBJ1-3 TRBV6-5
TGTGCCAGCAGTGAGCCAGGGCTTCCCGAGCAGTACTTC CASSEPGLPEQYF . . TRBJ2-7 TRBV25-1
TGTGCCAGCAAAGTGTCCGGGGGGCCGGGCTACACCTTC CASKVSGGPGYTF . . TRBJ1-2 TRBV9
TGTGCCTGGAACACAGGGGGCCTATCGCCTGGCTACACCTTC CAWNTGGLSPGYTF TRBD1 . TRBJ1-2 TRBV30
TGTGCCAGCAGTTCCATTACCCGGGAGCTGTTTTTT CASSSITRELFF . . TRBJ2-2 TRBV28
TGTGCCAGCAGCTTAGAGGGTAGAGTGAACACTGAAGCTTTCTTT CASSLEGRVNTEAFF . . TRBJ1-1 TRBV7-8
TGTGCCAGCAGGGTACTAGCGGGGGGATTTCTCAGAGAGACCCAGTACTTC CASRVLAGGFLRETQYF TRBD2 . TRBJ2-5 TRBV6-7
TGCGCCAGCAGCCAAGGTCGGGCAGGGCGGAGAACTGAAGCTTTCTTT CASSQGRAGRRTEAFF . . TRBJ1-1 TRBV4-1
TGTGCCAGCAGTCTGGACAGGGGAGGCTCACCCCTCCACTTT CASSLDRGGSPLHF TRBD1 . TRBJ1-6 TRBV6-4
TGCGCCAGCAGCTTGACTTCTCGGGGTCGGGAGGATAATTCACCCCTCCACTTT CASSLTSRGREDNSPLHF . . TRBJ1-6 TRBV5-1
TGTGCCAGCAGCTCCTTAGGGGGGAGAGCTGAAGCTTTCTTT CASSSLGGRAEAFF . few TRBJ1-1 TRBV11-2
TGTGCCAGCAGTTACCTACCCCAGGTATCGAATGAAAAACTGTTTTTT CASSYLPQVSNEKLFF . . TRBJ1-4 TRBV6-6
TGTGCCAGCAGTCGCAATCGGGCCCTTAGCACAGATACGCAGTATTTT CASSRNRALSTDTQYF . medium-sized TRBJ2-3 TRBV2
TGTGCCAGCAGTGACTCCTACAGGGGGCCCTACAATGAGCAGTTCTTC CASSDSYRGPYNEQFF TRBD1 once TRBJ2-1 TRBV6-4
TGTGCCAGCTCCTTGGGAGGCGGGGGCAATCAGCCCCAGCATTTT CASSLGGGGNQPQHF . . TRBJ1-5 TRBV18
TGCAGCGTTGACCGGCAGGGTATTTACAATGAGCAGTTCTTC CSVDRQGIYNEQFF . . TRBJ2-1 TRBV29-1
TGTGCCAGCAGCTTGACCGGTTCGGGGGCTGGCGAGCAGTACTTC CASSLTGSGAGEQYF . . TRBJ2-7 TRBV4-2
TGTGCCAGCTCACCACCGACTGCAACTAATGAAAAACTGTTTTTT CASSPPTATNEKLFF . once TRBJ1-4 TRBV18
TGTGCCAGTAGTACGGGACAGGGGACGGCAGGCTACACCTTC CASSTGQGTAGYTF TRBD1 . TRBJ1-2 TRBV19
TGCAGCGTTGCACGAGACTTGAACACTGAAGCTTTCTTT CSVARDLNTEAFF . few TRBJ1-1 TRBV29-1
TGTGCCTGGAGGGATCCGACAGGGCCGAACACTGAAGCTTTCTTT CAWRDPTGPNTEAFF TRBD1 . TRBJ1-1 TRBV30
TGTGCCAGCTCACCCGACTACGAGCAGTACTTC CASSPDYEQYF . . TRBJ2-7 TRBV18
TGTGCCAGCTCACCCAACTCCATCTCCACAGATACGCAGTATTTT CASSPNSISTDTQYF . . TRBJ2-3 TRBV18
TGTGCCAGCAGGCACGGGGGTATCAATCAGCCCCAGCATTTT CASRHGGINQPQHF . . TRBJ1-5 TRBV6-1